This T cell receptor (beta chain) was sequenced during a study of cytomegalovirus exposure and HLA in healthy donors. The study's findings and limits: Differences between HLA loci emerged in a later analysis of TCR association rates, with DRB1 most and HLA-C fewest. Apart from CMV serostatus, no immune exposure information was available. A prior analysis recorded that most TCR beta V segments were productive about 90% or about 30% of the time.

The donors were healthy bone marrow donors. CDR3 length: 14 residues. Trimming shortened V by 4 bases and J by 3 bases, and 13 bases separated the two germline ends. Germline CDR1 and CDR2: SNHLY and FYNNEI. PCR amplification relied on 60 Vbeta primers (plus 13 Jbeta primers). The data were produced by immunoSEQ multiplex PCR, yet TCRdb's version contains in-frame clones alone and is incomplete. The sample gives 75,000 to 100,000 clones, over 75% of which show up once; roughly 3.2% is in the top ten. This clone appeared a few times. As yet, its antigen is unknown. The TCR sequence derives from a man in his forties in good health and CMV-seronegative. The chain links TRBV2 to TRBJ2-7; a possible D gene is TRBD2 (6 bases). The sequenced sample consisted of PBMCs. CDR3 sequence reads: CASSASALGYEQYF. The CDR3 DNA reads TGTGCCAGCAGTGCTAGCGCCCTAGGCTACGAGCAGTACTTC.